This T cell receptor (beta chain) was obtained from a study of blood T cells in healthy people across ages. Trimming removed 7 bases from V and 4 bases from J, with 15 bases in between. The CDR3 length is 14 residues. Then a second PCR, running roughly 7 to 11 cycles, was carried out with a sample-barcoded 5' primer and a J-beta primer mix. Through a template-switch adaptor with 12 random nucleotides, each cDNA molecule received a tag. TCRdb re-called the 5' RACE reads through MiXCR, storing one row per CDR3 protein. The table records 1.8 million or so distinct CDR3 sequences, about two fifths of them present only once. Extractions gave at least 5 micrograms of total RNA per sample.

The chain couples TRBV12-3 or TRBV12-4 to TRBJ2-3, with D hard to call. The sequence was obtained from a human donor in good health. Specimen: blood. The CDR3 DNA reads as TGTGCCAGCAAAAAGGACCCCGCGGCAGATACGCAGTATTTT. Translation: CASKKDPAADTQYF.